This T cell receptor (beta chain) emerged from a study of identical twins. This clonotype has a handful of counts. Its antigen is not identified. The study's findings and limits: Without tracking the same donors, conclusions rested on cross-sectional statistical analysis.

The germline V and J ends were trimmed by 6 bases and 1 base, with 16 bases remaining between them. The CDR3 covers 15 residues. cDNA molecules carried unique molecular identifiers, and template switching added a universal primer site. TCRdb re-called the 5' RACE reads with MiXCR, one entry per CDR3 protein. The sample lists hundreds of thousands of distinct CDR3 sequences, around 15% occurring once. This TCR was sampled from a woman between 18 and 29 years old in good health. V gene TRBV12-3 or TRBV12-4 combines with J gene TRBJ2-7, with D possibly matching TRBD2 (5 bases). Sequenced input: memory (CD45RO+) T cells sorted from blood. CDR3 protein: CASSRVASPSYEQYF. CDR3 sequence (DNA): TGTGCCAGCAGCCGGGTGGCTAGCCCATCCTACGAGCAGTACTTC.